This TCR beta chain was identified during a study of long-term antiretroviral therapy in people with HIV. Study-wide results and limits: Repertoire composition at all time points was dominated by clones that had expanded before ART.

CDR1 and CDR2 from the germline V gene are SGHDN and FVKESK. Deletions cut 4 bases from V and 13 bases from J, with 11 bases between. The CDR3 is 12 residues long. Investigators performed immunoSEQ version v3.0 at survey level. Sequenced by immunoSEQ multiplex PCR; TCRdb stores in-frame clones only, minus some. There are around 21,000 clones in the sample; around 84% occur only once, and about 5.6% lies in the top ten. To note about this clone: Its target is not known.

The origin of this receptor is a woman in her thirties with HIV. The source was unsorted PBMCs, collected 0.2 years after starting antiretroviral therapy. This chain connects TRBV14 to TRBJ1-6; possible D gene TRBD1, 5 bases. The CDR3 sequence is CASSLTGGPLHF. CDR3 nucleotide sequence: TGTGCCAGCAGCCTGACCGGGGGTCCCCTCCACTTT. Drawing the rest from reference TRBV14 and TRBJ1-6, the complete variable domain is EAGVTQFPSHSVIEKGQTVTLRCDPISGHDNLYWYRRVMGKEIKFLLHFVKESKQDESGMPNNRFLAERTGGTYSTLKVQPAELEDSGVYFCASSLTGGPLHFGNGTRLTVT.